This section outlines one TCR beta chain sequence together with its context. In germline, CDR1 is SGHAT, CDR2 FQNNGV. There are 15 residues in the CDR3. The V gene end was trimmed by 4 bases and the J gene end by 2 bases; junction bases not matched to a gene: 6. This specimen comes from a study of blood T cell repertoires in COVID-19. Study information: Samples came from the United States, Italy and Spain, spanning acute and convalescent COVID-19. PBMCs, B-cell-depleted T cells, or T cells provided the cDNA or gDNA that made up the material.

Per the original data handling: Counts of nucleated cells, estimated from reference gene primer amplification, were obtained. Data came from immunoSEQ multiplex PCR; TCRdb stores just in-frame clones and leaves some out. Clone size and the V and J calls come from that table; the DNA yielded D and trimming. This repertoire shows fewer than 450,000 clones, around 88% found once; its top ten account for around 13%. Seattle enrolled patients during active infection and tracked them longitudinally. This TCR was sampled from a woman between 45 and 60 years old with COVID-19, enrolled during active disease. Sequencing used peripheral blood. The chain uses TRBV11-2 and TRBJ1-1; TRBD1 aligns across 8 bases. The CDR3 DNA sequence: TGTGCCAGCAGCTGGAGGACAGGGTTTAACACTGAAGCTTTCTTT. The encoded protein is CASSWRTGFNTEAFF.